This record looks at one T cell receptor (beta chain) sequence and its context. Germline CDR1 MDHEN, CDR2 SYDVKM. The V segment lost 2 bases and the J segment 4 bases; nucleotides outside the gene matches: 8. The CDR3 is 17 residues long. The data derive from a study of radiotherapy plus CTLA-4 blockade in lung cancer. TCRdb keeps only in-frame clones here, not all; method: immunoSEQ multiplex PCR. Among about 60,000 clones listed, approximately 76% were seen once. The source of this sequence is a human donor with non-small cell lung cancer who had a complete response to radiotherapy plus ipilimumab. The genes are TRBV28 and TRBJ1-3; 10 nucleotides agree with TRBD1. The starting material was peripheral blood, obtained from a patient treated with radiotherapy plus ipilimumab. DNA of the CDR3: TGTGCCAGCAGTTTACATCCCGGGACAGGGGCCGGAAACACCATATATTTT. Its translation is CASSLHPGTGAGNTIYF.